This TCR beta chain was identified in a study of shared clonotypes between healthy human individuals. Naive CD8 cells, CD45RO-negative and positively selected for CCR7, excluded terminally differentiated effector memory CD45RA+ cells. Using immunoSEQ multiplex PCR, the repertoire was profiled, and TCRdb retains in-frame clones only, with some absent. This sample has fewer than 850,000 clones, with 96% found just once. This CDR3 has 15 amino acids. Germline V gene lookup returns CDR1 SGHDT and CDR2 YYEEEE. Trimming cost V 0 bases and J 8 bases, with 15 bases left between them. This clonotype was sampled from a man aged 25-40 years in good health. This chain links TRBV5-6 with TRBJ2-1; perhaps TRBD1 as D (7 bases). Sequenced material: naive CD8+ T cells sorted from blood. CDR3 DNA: TGTGCCAGCAGCTTGGGCTCCCCCAGGGGGGATGAGCAGTTCTTC. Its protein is CASSLGSPRGDEQFF.